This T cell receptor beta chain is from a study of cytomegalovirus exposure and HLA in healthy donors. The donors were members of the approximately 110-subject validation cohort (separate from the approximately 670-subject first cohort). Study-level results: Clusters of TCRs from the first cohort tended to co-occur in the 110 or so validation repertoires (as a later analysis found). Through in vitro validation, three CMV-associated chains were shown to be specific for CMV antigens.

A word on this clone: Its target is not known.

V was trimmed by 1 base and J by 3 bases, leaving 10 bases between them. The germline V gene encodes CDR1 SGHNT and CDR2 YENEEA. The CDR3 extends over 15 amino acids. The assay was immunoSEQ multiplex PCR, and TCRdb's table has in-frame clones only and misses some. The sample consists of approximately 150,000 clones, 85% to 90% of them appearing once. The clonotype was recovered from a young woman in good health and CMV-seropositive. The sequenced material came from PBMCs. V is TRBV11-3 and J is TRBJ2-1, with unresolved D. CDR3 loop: CASSLAAQRYNEQFF. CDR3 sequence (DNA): TGTGCCAGCAGCTTAGCGGCCCAGCGCTACAATGAGCAGTTCTTC.